In this sample, the clone carrying this TCR beta chain turned up a few times. Its antigen is undetermined. The data originate from a study of T-cell reconstitution after alpha-beta-depleted transplantation in children. Study-wide findings and caveats: The study traced high day-60 TCRbeta diversity in some patients to surviving recipient T cells and thymic progenitors. Most T-cell counts and diversity one year after the transplant came from T cells that were newly produced.

A TCRbeta library incorporating unique molecular identifiers was prepared. TCRdb fed the PCR reads into MiXCR, producing one record per CDR3 protein. The repertoire holds about a million distinct CDR3 sequences, with roughly 29% as singletons. Germline trimming cut 4 bases from V and 0 bases from J; bases unmatched to any gene: 7. The length of the CDR3 is 15 residues. CDR1 is SGHRS and CDR2 is YFSETQ in the germline V gene. The J gene is TRBJ2-7, the V gene TRBV5-1, with 7 bases identical to TRBD2. The starting material was PBMCs, mostly from graft donor cells, obtained 360 days after TCRalphabeta/CD19-depleted stem cell transplant. The TCR sequence derives from a boy younger than two who had a stem cell transplant for SCID, so the T cells may come from the graft donor. The CDR3 sequence is CASSPLGGGSYEQYF. The CDR3 DNA follows: TGCGCCAGCAGCCCGCTGGGGGGGGGCTCCTACGAGCAGTACTTC.